This passage covers 31 T cell receptor beta chains from one sample sequenced in a study of blood T cell repertoires in COVID-19. Assay used: immunoSEQ multiplex PCR; TCRdb lists only in-frame clones, some missing. This table has fewer than 300,000 clones, approximately 90% appearing once. Sequenced sample: peripheral blood. The receptors were sampled from a woman aged 25 to 45 with COVID-19, enrolled during active disease.

This chain links TRBV5-4 with TRBJ1-1, with 8 bases lining up with TRBD1. The CDR3 contains 15 residues. CDR1 SGHNT and CDR2 YYREEE come from the germline V gene (reference sequence). J gave up 3 bases and V 4 bases, and 8 bases lay outside the gene matches. The CDR3, as DNA: TGTGCCAGCAGCCCGACAGGGGCTCTCGACACTGAAGCTTTCTTT. Amino acid sequence: CASSPTGALDTEAFF.

V gene TRBV18 combines with J gene TRBJ1-5, with D uncertain. The CDR3 has 14 residues. The germline V and J ends were trimmed by 4 bases and 1 base, with 8 bases remaining between them. CDR1 KGHSH and CDR2 LQKENI come from the germline V gene. The CDR3 protein is CASSLDMSNQPQHF. CDR3 bases: TGTGCCAGCTCACTCGACATGAGCAATCAGCCCCAGCATTTT.

The genes are TRBV2 and TRBJ1-2; perhaps TRBD1 as D (6 bases). Germline V gene sequence: CDR1 SNHLY, CDR2 FYNNEI. The CDR3 sequence is 14 residues long. Trimming cost V 3 bases and J 6 bases, with 14 bases left between them. The CDR3, as DNA: TGTGCCAGCAGTGATCCAGGGGAATTTGATGGCTACACCTTC. Amino acids: CASSDPGEFDGYTF.

The chain recombines TRBV10-2 with TRBJ2-7, with D tentatively TRBD2 (6 bases). The ends were cut back, 6 bases at V and 3 bases at J, with 9 bases in the middle. CDR1 and CDR2 (germline): WSHSY, SAAADI. CDR3 length equals 12 residues. CDR3 protein: CASSRGDYEQYF. The CDR3 DNA is TGCGCCAGCAGCCGCGGGGACTACGAGCAGTACTTC.

CDR3 DNA: TGTGCCAGCAGCCAAGATTACAGGGGTTATTCACCCCTCCACTTT. It translates to CASSQDYRGYSPLHF. The chain carries TRBV3-1 (or the pseudogene TRBV3-2) and TRBJ1-6, with 7 bases that match TRBD1. The V segment lost 0 bases and the J segment 8 bases; nucleotides outside the gene matches: 4. Germline CDR1 is LGHDT and CDR2 is YNNKEL (reference sequence). This CDR3 region has 15 residues.

This clone is a singleton in its sample. In DNA, the CDR3 is TGTGCCAGCAGTTACGAGGAGGGTTCCCTCTATGGCTACACCTTC. This translates into CASSYEEGSLYGYTF. J is TRBJ1-2 and V is TRBV6-2 or TRBV6-3; no firm D call. The CDR3 consists of 15 residues. V was shortened by 2 bases and J by 4 bases, with 14 bases between the two germline ends. Germline V gene data show CDR1 as MNHEY and CDR2 as SVGEGT.

This chain connects TRBV27 to TRBJ2-5, with TRBD1 as a possible D gene (6 bases). The CDR3 totals 15 residues. Germline lookup yields CDR1 MNHEY and CDR2 SMNVEV (reference sequence). V dropped 3 bases and J dropped 2 bases, with 13 bases sitting between them. CDR3 nucleotide sequence: TGTGCCAGCAGTTTTAGTGGGACATCACAAGAGACCCAGTACTTC. Protein product: CASSFSGTSQETQYF.

This rearrangement joins TRBV6-5 to TRBJ2-7, with 10 positions matching TRBD1. The length of the CDR3 is 13 residues. V gave up 8 bases and J gave up 3 bases; unmatched junction bases: 4. CDR1 MNHEY and CDR2 SVGAGI come from the germline V gene. The CDR3 sequence is CASRDRGYYEQYF. The CDR3, as DNA: TGTGCCAGCCGGGACAGGGGATACTACGAGCAGTACTTC.

The rearrangement uses TRBV18 and TRBJ2-4; the match to TRBD2 covers 8 bases. Germline assignment: CDR1 KGHSH and CDR2 LQKENI. The length of the CDR3 is 16 residues. With V trimmed by 1 base and J by 9 bases, 11 bases remained unmatched. CDR3 coding DNA: TGTGCCAGCTCACCACAGTTGGGACTAGGGGTTGCCATTCAGTACTTC. Residues: CASSPQLGLGVAIQYF. The complete variable domain, with remaining parts taken from reference TRBV18 and TRBJ2-4, reads NAGVMQNPRHLVRRRGQEARLRCSPMKGHSHVYWYRQLPEEGLKFMVYLQKENIIDESGMPKERFSAEFPKEGPSILRIQQVVRGDSAAYFCASSPQLGLGVAIQYFGAGTRLSVL.

This rearrangement joins TRBV25-1 to TRBJ2-2, with TRBD1 identical over 9 bases. The CDR3 length is 15 residues. Trimming took 5 bases from V and 7 from J; bases not matched to a gene: 8. The germline gives CDR1 MGHDK, CDR2 SYGVNS. CDR3 sequence reads: CASSTGTGNYGELFF. The DNA for the CDR3 is TGTGCCAGCAGTACCGGGACAGGGAATTACGGGGAGCTGTTTTTT. Full variable domain (rest looked up from reference TRBV25-1 and TRBJ2-2): EADIYQTPRYLVIGTGKKITLECSQTMGHDKMYWYQQDPGMELHLIHYSYGVNSTEKGDLSSESTVSRIRTEHFPLTLESARPSHTSQYLCASSTGTGNYGELFFGEGSRLTVL.

V and J are TRBV7-2 and TRBJ1-5; 10 bases map to TRBD1. The CDR3 covers 16 residues. Unmatched junction bases numbered 12, after V lost 10 bases and J lost 3 bases. Looked up from germline, CDR1 is SGHTA and CDR2 is FQGNSA. CDR3 sequence (DNA): TGTGCCAACGAGACAGGGGGCACCACCCTCAATCAGCCCCAGCATTTT. Its translation is CANETGGTTLNQPQHF. Full variable domain (outside the CDR3, taken from reference TRBV7-2 and TRBJ1-5): GAGVSQSPSNKVTEKGKDVELRCDPISGHTALYWYRQSLGQGLEFLIYFQGNSAPDKSGLPSDRFSAERTGGSVSTLTIQRTQQEDSAVYLCANETGGTTLNQPQHFGDGTRLSIL.

This clone was found once. The chain uses TRBV5-1 and TRBJ1-2; D remains ambiguous. Per germline, CDR1 SGHRS and CDR2 YFSETQ. Trimming cost V 3 bases and J 3 bases, with 12 bases left between them. This CDR3 spans 14 amino acids. In nucleotides, the CDR3 is TGCGCCAGCAGCTCACAGTCGGAGGACTATGGCTACACCTTC. Translation gives CASSSQSEDYGYTF.

The chain links TRBV9 to TRBJ2-7; D gene uncertain. There are 13 residues in the CDR3. From germline, CDR1 is SGDLS and CDR2 YYNGEE. The V end was cut by 0 bases, the J end by 2 bases, with 6 bases between. CDR3 coding DNA: TGTGCCAGCAGCGTAGGAATAGCCTACGAGCAGTACTTC. Translating it yields CASSVGIAYEQYF.

This sequence joins TRBV10-3 and TRBJ2-2; 8 positions match TRBD2. The trim removed 1 base at V and 4 bases at J, leaving 8 bases unmatched. Per the germline V gene, CDR1 is ENHRY and CDR2 is SYGVKD. There are 17 residues in the CDR3. The CDR3 coding sequence is TGTGCCATCAGTGAGTTTGGGATAGCGGGGCCCACCGGGGAGCTGTTTTTT. Its translation is CAISEFGIAGPTGELFF.

The chain combines TRBV11-2 with TRBJ1-4, with D possibly TRBD1 on 6 matching bases. V was clipped by 6 bases and J by 6 bases, with 14 bases between them. CDR3 length: 14 amino acids. Germline V CDR1 and CDR2: SGHAT, FQNNGV. The CDR3 bases are TGTGCCAGCAGGGGGGGGACACCTCATGAAAAACTGTTTTTT. Protein: CASRGGTPHEKLFF.

The V call is TRBV5-1, the J call TRBJ2-5; 11 positions agree with TRBD1. Per the germline V gene, CDR1 is SGHRS and CDR2 is YFSETQ. This CDR3 comprises 16 residues. The trim removed 0 bases at V and 2 bases at J, leaving 3 bases unmatched. Here the CDR3 reads CASSLAGQGAQETQYF. CDR3 nucleotides: TGCGCCAGCAGCTTGGCCGGACAGGGGGCTCAAGAGACCCAGTACTTC. The full variable domain, with the rest looked up from reference TRBV5-1 and TRBJ2-5, is KAGVTQTPRYLIKTRGQQVTLSCSPISGHRSVSWYQQTPGQGLQFLFEYFSETQRNKGNFPGRFSGRQFSNSRSEMNVSTLELGDSALYLCASSLAGQGAQETQYFGPGTRLLVL.

The rearrangement uses TRBV27 and TRBJ1-2, with TRBD1 identical over 10 bases. Germline V CDR1 and CDR2: MNHEY, SMNVEV (reference sequence). The CDR3 sequence is 14 residues long. The V and J ends lost 10 bases and 4 bases, in that order; junction bases with no gene match: 9. CDR3 protein: CATSDRGEGYGYTF. DNA for the CDR3: TGTGCCACCTCGGACAGGGGGGAGGGCTATGGCTACACCTTC.

The chain uses TRBV5-4 and TRBJ2-2; 9 nucleotides align to TRBD2. This CDR3 has 15 residues. From germline, CDR1 is SGHNT and CDR2 YYREEE (reference sequence). V was clipped by 4 bases and J by 7 bases; unmatched bases: 8. Here the CDR3 DNA reads TGTGCCAGCAGCAGGACTAGCGCCTTAGACGGGGAGCTGTTTTTT. Translating gives CASSRTSALDGELFF. Based on the CDR3 plus reference TRBV5-4 and TRBJ2-2, the full variable domain is ETGVTQSPTHLIKTRGQQVTLRCSSQSGHNTVSWYQQALGQGPQFIFQYYREEENGRGNFPPRFSGLQFPNYSSELNVNALELDDSALYLCASSRTSALDGELFFGEGSRLTVL.

This rearrangement joins TRBV11-2 to TRBJ1-1, with D possibly matching TRBD1 (5 bases). The V gene lost 3 bases and the J gene lost 10 bases, with 18 bases spanning the gap. The CDR3 is 14 residues long. Germline loops: CDR1 SGHAT, CDR2 FQNNGV. The CDR3 region is CASSFDLQGRAAFF. The CDR3, as DNA: TGTGCCAGCAGCTTTGACCTTCAGGGTAGGGCAGCTTTCTTT. Based on the CDR3 plus reference TRBV11-2 and TRBJ1-1, the full variable domain is EAGVAQSPRYKIIEKRQSVAFWCNPISGHATLYWYQQILGQGPKLLIQFQNNGVVDDSQLPKDRFSAERLKGVDSTLKIQPAKLEDSAVYLCASSFDLQGRAAFFGQGTRLTVV.

The chain combines TRBV2 with TRBJ1-6; maybe TRBD1 (6 bases). CDR3 length: 15 amino acids. V lost 1 base to trimming and J lost 7 bases, with 11 bases between them. The germline V gene encodes CDR1 SNHLY and CDR2 FYNNEI. The CDR3 sequence is CASSEVLQGNSPLHF. In DNA, the CDR3 is TGTGCCAGCAGTGAAGTACTACAGGGAAATTCACCCCTCCACTTT. Using reference TRBV2 and TRBJ1-6 for the parts outside the CDR3, the full variable domain is EPEVTQTPSHQVTQMGQEVILRCVPISNHLYFYWYRQILGQKVEFLVSFYNNEISEKSEIFDDQFSVERPDGSNFTLKIRSTKLEDSAMYFCASSEVLQGNSPLHFGNGTRLTVT.

V usage is TRBV6-5 and J usage is TRBJ1-2; weak D call: TRBD1 (6 bases). The CDR3 totals 15 residues. The ends were cut back, 0 bases at V and 5 bases at J, with 13 bases in the middle. Germline lookup yields CDR1 MNHEY and CDR2 SVGAGI. CDR3 loop: CASSYSSGTPYGYTF. The CDR3, as DNA: TGTGCCAGCAGTTACTCGTCCGGGACACCGTATGGCTACACCTTC.

To note about this clone: The sample contains more than one DNA sequence encoding this CDR3. V usage is TRBV27 and J usage is TRBJ1-5; 7 nucleotides match TRBD1. The CDR3 has 14 amino acids. The trim removed 2 bases at V and 4 bases at J, leaving 2 bases unmatched. CDR1 MNHEY and CDR2 SMNVEV come from the germline V gene (reference sequence). CDR3 nucleotide sequence: TGTGCCAGCAGTTTACGACAGGGAAATCAGCCCCAGCATTTT. Translated, it gives CASSLRQGNQPQHF.

This clone has only one observation. The genes are TRBV19 and TRBJ1-1; D is perhaps TRBD1 (5 bases). The CDR3 spans 14 residues. Trimming shortened V by 2 bases and J by 5 bases, and 12 bases separated the two germline ends. Germline CDR1 reads LNHDA; CDR2 reads SQIVND (reference sequence). The CDR3 DNA is TGTGCCAGTAGTATACAGGGTCGTGGAACTGAAGCTTTCTTT. This gives the protein CASSIQGRGTEAFF.

The chain uses TRBV27 and TRBJ2-1; 8 nucleotides line up with TRBD2. J lost 11 bases, V lost 1 base, and 13 bases had no gene match. The CDR3 runs to 16 residues. Germline CDR1 is MNHEY and CDR2 is SMNVEV (reference sequence). CDR3 bases: TGTGCCAGCAGTTTATTCCTGCTAAGCGGGAGTGAGAAGCAGTTCTTC. This codes for CASSLFLLSGSEKQFF.

The rearrangement links TRBV6-5 to TRBJ1-2; 10 nucleotides line up with TRBD1. Germline values: CDR1 MNHEY, CDR2 SVGAGI. V shed 8 bases, J shed 4 bases, and the junction held 7 bases outside the gene matches. The CDR3 runs 14 residues. This CDR3 reads CASSDRGPRYGYTF. As DNA, the CDR3 is TGTGCCAGCTCTGACAGGGGGCCCCGCTATGGCTACACCTTC.

The genes are TRBV27 and TRBJ1-1, with a weak D call TRBD1 (6 bases). CDR1 is MNHEY and CDR2 is SMNVEV in the germline V gene (reference sequence). V lost 2 bases and J lost 4, with 17 bases in between. CDR3 length equals 16 residues. This CDR3 is CASSLHLDTRGTEAFF. The DNA for the CDR3 is TGTGCCAGCAGTTTACACCTCGATACCAGGGGCACTGAAGCTTTCTTT.

The V and J genes are TRBV21-1 and TRBJ2-1; the table calls TRBD2, which could not be checked here. TRBV21-1 is labeled a pseudogene. The CDR3 consists of 18 residues. Here the CDR3 DNA reads TGTGCCAGCTCACGACGAATCCGGGGTCCCCTTATCTACAATGAGCAGTTCTTC. Amino acids: CASSRRIRGPLIYNEQFF.

The gene calls are TRBV27 and TRBJ2-7, with TRBD2 matching 12 bases. Germline CDR1 MNHEY, CDR2 SMNVEV (reference sequence). V shed 2 bases and J 6 bases; nucleotides not matched to a gene: 2. The CDR3 has 14 amino acids. CDR3 residues: CASSLLAGGSEQYF. The CDR3 nucleotides read TGTGCCAGCAGTTTACTAGCGGGAGGGTCCGAGCAGTACTTC.

The chain joins TRBV7-2 to TRBJ1-2; D possibly corresponds to TRBD1 (5 bases). Germline V gives CDR1 SGHTA, CDR2 FQGNSA. Deletions cut 3 bases from V and 3 bases from J, with 11 bases between. CDR3 length: 14 residues. The CDR3 coding sequence is TGTGCCAGCAGCTTTCAGGGCACGTACTATGGCTACACCTTC. This codes for CASSFQGTYYGYTF.

This sequence joins TRBV30 and TRBJ2-1, with 11 bases aligning to TRBD2. V lost 2 bases to trimming and J lost 5 bases; unmatched junction nucleotides: 5. Germline CDR1 reads GTSNPN; CDR2 reads SVGIG (reference sequence). This CDR3 contains 15 residues. The CDR3 here is CAWSPLAGGHNEQFF. Written as DNA, the CDR3 is TGTGCCTGGAGTCCCCTAGCGGGAGGACACAATGAGCAGTTCTTC.

The V and J genes are TRBV11-2 and TRBJ2-3; D is unclear. Trimming cost V 4 bases and J 1 base, with 9 bases left between them. The CDR3 contains 14 residues. Germline V lookup: CDR1 SGHAT, CDR2 FQNNGV. Here the CDR3 reads CASSSIQRTDTQYF. In DNA, the CDR3 is TGTGCCAGCAGCTCAATACAACGCACAGATACGCAGTATTTT.